Listed below are T cell receptor beta chains from one sample, sequenced in a study of shared clonotypes between healthy human individuals. The method was immunoSEQ multiplex PCR; TCRdb's version includes in-frame clones alone and lacks a portion of them. The sample includes 550,000 to 750,000 clones, 95% of them seen just once. Sequencing was carried out using naive CD8+ T cells sorted from blood. These TCRs come from a woman under 40 in good health. Each CDR3 is given with its conserved first and last residue. D genes are given only for firm matches. Clone sizes are given selectively: once, few, many, or a class where the clone is expanded.

clone size | J gene | V gene | D gene | CDR3 length | CDR3 protein | CDR3 DNA
. | TRBJ1-1 | TRBV4-1 | TRBD1 | 14 | CASSQVGTAEGAFF | TGCGCCAGCAGCCAAGTTGGGACAGCCGAGGGGGCTTTCTTT
. | TRBJ1-2 | TRBV5-5 | TRBD1 | 14 | CASSISGQGYGYTF | TGTGCCAGCAGCATATCGGGACAGGGGTATGGCTACACCTTC
. | TRBJ2-3 | TRBV5-4 | . | 14 | CASSSSPRGLPQYF | TGTGCCAGCAGCTCCTCCCCGAGAGGTCTACCGCAGTATTTT
once | TRBJ2-3 | TRBV6-5 | TRBD2 | 14 | CASSYSRGTDTQYF | TGTGCCAGCAGTTACTCGCGGGGGACAGATACGCAGTATTTT
. | TRBJ1-4 | TRBV2 | . | 13 | CASIAGDLEKLFF | TGTGCCAGCATCGCCGGGGACTTGGAAAAACTGTTTTTT
. | TRBJ1-4 | TRBV25-1 | . | 15 | CASSEWGGNNEKLFF | TGTGCCAGCAGTGAATGGGGAGGGAATAATGAAAAACTGTTTTTT
once | TRBJ2-2 | TRBV10-1 | . | 17 | CASSESIQAGGTGELFF | TGCGCCAGCAGTGAGTCGATACAGGCAGGTGGCACCGGGGAGCTGTTTTTT
few | TRBJ1-1 | TRBV4-2 | . | 15 | CASSQDRLGHGEAFF | TGTGCCAGCAGCCAAGATCGTTTAGGGCATGGAGAAGCTTTCTTT
. | TRBJ2-1 | TRBV6-5 | TRBD2 | 15 | CASSYLAGGFNEQFF | TGTGCCAGCAGTTACCTCGCGGGAGGGTTTAATGAGCAGTTCTTC
once | TRBJ1-5 | TRBV9 | TRBD1 | 14 | CASSVGGGSQPQHF | TGTGCCAGCAGCGTAGGAGGGGGCAGTCAGCCCCAGCATTTT
. | TRBJ2-5 | TRBV5-6 | . | 13 | CASSLAEVETQYF | TGTGCCAGCAGCTTGGCGGAGGTGGAGACCCAGTACTTC
. | TRBJ2-7 | TRBV4-2 | . | 12 | CASSDIGAEQYF | TGTGCCAGCAGCGACATAGGTGCCGAGCAGTACTTC
. | TRBJ2-2 | TRBV9 | TRBD1 | 20 | CASSTHEPGQGEGNTGELFF | TGTGCCAGCAGCACACACGAACCGGGACAGGGGGAAGGGAACACCGGGGAGCTGTTTTTT
. | TRBJ2-7 | TRBV28 | TRBD1 | 14 | CASSLRDSSYEQYF | TGTGCCAGCAGCCTCCGGGACAGTTCCTACGAGCAGTACTTC
. | TRBJ1-1 | TRBV28 | TRBD1 | 15 | CASRYTGTGFVEAFF | TGTGCCAGCAGATACACCGGGACAGGGTTTGTTGAAGCTTTCTTT
few | TRBJ1-2 | TRBV27 | TRBD1 | 14 | CASSHTGTEYGYTF | TGTGCCAGCAGTCACACAGGGACAGAGTATGGCTACACCTTC
. | TRBJ2-7 | TRBV7-7 | . | 13 | CASSLGPSREQYF | TGTGCCAGCAGCTTAGGGCCATCCAGGGAGCAGTACTTC
. | TRBJ2-5 | TRBV18 | . | 15 | CASSPGLPGQETQYF | TGTGCCAGCTCACCGGGCCTACCGGGCCAAGAGACCCAGTACTTC
. | TRBJ2-7 | TRBV7-9 | . | 9 | CASGYEQYF | TGTGCCAGCGGGTACGAGCAGTACTTC
. | TRBJ2-6 | TRBV5-6 | . | 12 | CASRIGANVLTF | TGTGCCAGCAGAATTGGGGCCAACGTCCTGACTTTC
. | TRBJ2-1 | TRBV10-2 | TRBD2 | 15 | CASSAGTSGYNEQFF | TGCGCCAGCAGTGCCGGGACTAGCGGTTACAATGAGCAGTTCTTC
once | TRBJ1-2 | TRBV27 | TRBD1 | 16 | CASTYLRGGTGHGYTF | TGTGCCAGCACTTACCTTCGTGGTGGGACAGGACATGGCTACACCTTC
. | TRBJ2-1 | TRBV7-8 | . | 18 | CASSRSPTGSSSYNEQFF | TGTGCCAGCAGCCGATCCCCCACGGGCTCTAGCTCCTACAATGAGCAGTTCTTC
. | TRBJ2-2 | TRBV2 | TRBD1 | 16 | CASSESPGGVTGELFF | TGTGCCAGCAGTGAATCCCCAGGGGGAGTCACCGGGGAGCTGTTTTTT
. | TRBJ2-3 | TRBV4-1 | . | 16 | CASSQVGTGSTDTQYF | TGCGCCAGCAGCCAAGTGGGAACCGGTAGCACAGATACGCAGTATTTT
. | TRBJ2-5 | TRBV27 | TRBD2 | 16 | CASSLLREGVQETQYF | TGTGCCAGCAGTTTATTGCGGGAGGGGGTCCAAGAGACCCAGTACTTC
. | TRBJ2-1 | TRBV19 | . | 14 | CASNSPRPYNEQFF | TGTGCCAGTAACTCCCCTCGTCCTTACAATGAGCAGTTCTTC
. | TRBJ1-1 | TRBV10-2 | . | 15 | CASSEIRGMNTEAFF | TGCGCCAGCAGTGAGATTCGGGGAATGAACACTGAAGCTTTCTTT
. | TRBJ2-7 | TRBV19 | TRBD1 | 15 | CASPNGDRETHEQYF | TGTGCCAGCCCTAATGGGGACAGGGAAACCCACGAGCAGTACTTC
. | TRBJ1-1 | TRBV2 | . | 14 | CASSEVHLNTEAFF | TGTGCCAGCAGTGAGGTCCACCTGAATACTGAAGCTTTCTTT
. | TRBJ2-2 | TRBV27 | TRBD1 | 15 | CASSSGTGDPGELFF | TGTGCCAGCAGTTCTGGGACAGGGGATCCCGGGGAGCTGTTTTTT
. | TRBJ2-7 | TRBV27 | TRBD2 | 15 | CASSSRTSGFYEQYF | TGTGCCAGCAGTTCCCGGACTAGCGGTTTCTACGAGCAGTACTTC
. | TRBJ2-1 | TRBV28 | . | 16 | CASRDLGAGTYNEQFF | TGTGCCAGCAGGGACCTGGGGGCGGGAACATACAATGAGCAGTTCTTC
. | TRBJ2-5 | TRBV29-1 | . | 12 | CSVVGGEETQYF | TGCAGCGTTGTAGGCGGGGAGGAGACCCAGTACTTC
. | TRBJ1-5 | TRBV28 | . | 15 | CASSWVSRPNQPQHF | TGTGCCAGCAGCTGGGTCTCCAGACCCAATCAGCCCCAGCATTTT
. | TRBJ2-1 | TRBV27 | . | 14 | CASSLAGRAVAQFF | TGTGCCAGCAGTTTAGCGGGCAGAGCGGTCGCGCAGTTCTTC
. | TRBJ1-1 | TRBV2 | . | 14 | CASSAPPRNTEAFF | TGTGCCAGCAGTGCCCCACCGAGGAACACTGAAGCTTTCTTT
few | TRBJ1-1 | TRBV2 | TRBD1 | 15 | CASRDGTGNSAEAFF | TGTGCCAGCAGGGACGGGACAGGGAATAGCGCTGAAGCTTTCTTT
. | TRBJ2-3 | TRBV29-1 | TRBD2 | 16 | CSVDGDIAGDTDTQYF | TGCAGCGTTGACGGCGATATAGCGGGAGACACAGATACGCAGTATTTT
. | TRBJ2-7 | TRBV28 | . | 13 | CASSFRATSEQYF | TGTGCCAGCAGTTTCCGGGCCACATCGGAGCAGTACTTC
. | TRBJ2-1 | TRBV19 | . | 15 | CASQPGHLTYNEQFF | TGTGCCAGTCAACCGGGACACCTAACCTACAATGAGCAGTTCTTC
. | TRBJ2-1 | TRBV28 | TRBD2 | 16 | CASSSDREVSYNEQFF | TGTGCCAGCAGTTCTGATCGGGAGGTCTCCTACAATGAGCAGTTCTTC
once | TRBJ2-5 | TRBV6-1 | TRBD1 | 16 | CASSEATGGRGETQYF | TGTGCCAGCAGTGAAGCGACAGGGGGCAGAGGGGAGACCCAGTACTTC
. | TRBJ2-1 | TRBV11-1 | TRBD1 | 16 | CASSLDQGVSYNEQFF | TGTGCCAGCAGCTTGGATCAGGGGGTTTCCTACAATGAGCAGTTCTTC
. | TRBJ2-7 | TRBV5-6 | . | 11 | CASSLADEQYF | TGTGCCAGTAGCTTGGCGGACGAGCAGTACTTC
. | TRBJ2-7 | TRBV6-5 | TRBD2 | 15 | CASSHLLAGDEEQYF | TGTGCCAGCAGTCACCTACTAGCGGGAGATGAAGAGCAGTACTTC
. | TRBJ1-3 | TRBV11-2 | . | 13 | CASSLDLRNTIYF | TGTGCCAGCAGCTTAGATCTCAGAAACACCATATATTTT
once | TRBJ1-1 | TRBV9 | . | 19 | CASSPNPRPGDPLNTEAFF | TGTGCCAGCAGCCCCAACCCGAGACCGGGGGATCCTTTGAACACTGAAGCTTTCTTT
. | TRBJ2-7 | TRBV5-1 | . | 14 | CASNLGGESYEQYF | TGCGCCAGCAACTTGGGGGGAGAAAGCTACGAGCAGTACTTC
. | TRBJ2-1 | TRBV25-1 | . | 17 | CASSGVARKISYNEQFF | TGTGCCAGCAGTGGAGTAGCGAGGAAAATCTCCTACAATGAGCAGTTCTTC
. | TRBJ1-3 | TRBV28 | . | 16 | CASQTPTESSGNTIYF | TGTGCCAGCCAAACCCCGACTGAGAGCTCTGGAAACACCATATATTTT
once | TRBJ1-4 | TRBV7-6 | . | 14 | CASSLLTGVEKLFF | TGTGCCAGCAGCTTATTAACGGGGGTGGAAAAACTGTTTTTT